This TCR beta chain was sequenced for a study of T cell responses to AZD1222 COVID-19 vaccine. Study findings and constraints: CD4 TCRs associated with vaccination spanned spike, dominating at 160-218 and 743-854. In all cases, repertoires were sampled only after the peak T cell response. Donors, mostly white British, included more females; clonal diversity was possibly underestimated.

A remark on this clone: Its antigen remains unknown.

Data came from immunoSEQ multiplex PCR; TCRdb stores just in-frame clones and leaves some out. The table records fewer than 100,000 clones, around nine tenths of them present only once. Trimming cost V 0 bases and J 3 bases, with 12 bases left between them. The V gene's germline CDR1 is SGHVS and CDR2 FNYEAQ. The CDR3 is made up of 16 amino acids. This chain connects TRBV7-6 to TRBJ1-3; D possibly corresponds to TRBD1 (6 bases). Sequenced material: peripheral blood, taken on day 0 of AZD1222 vaccination. This receptor was identified in an adult in good health. In nucleotides, the CDR3 is TGTGCCAGCAGCTTAGCGGGGGGGCTGAGTGGAAACACCATATATTTT. It translates to CASSLAGGLSGNTIYF.